A single sample is the source of the 10 T cell receptor beta chains below, sequenced in a study of Ad26.COV2.S vaccination and SARS-CoV-2 variants. Sequencing used immunoSEQ multiplex PCR; TCRdb keeps in-frame clones, though not all of them. Among a few hundred thousand clones listed, roughly 80% were seen once. Noted treatment: 15 to 20 received Ad26.COV2.S at low or high dose, single or two shots; several received placebo; per-sample allocation not given. All samples were drawn on day 63, counting from the first vaccine or placebo injection. The source material was peripheral blood, sampled in a trial of Ad26.COV2.S vaccine versus placebo. All receptors come from a person between 18 and 59 years old who received the Ad26.COV2.S COVID-19 vaccine or a placebo.

As concerns this clone: This CDR3 is also generated by other DNA sequences in the sample. The V and J genes are TRBV19 and TRBJ2-2; a weak D match, TRBD2 (6 bases). Trimming took off 4 bases at V and 6 bases at J, with 6 bases between the two ends. The CDR3 spans 12 residues. CDR1 and CDR2 (germline): LNHDA, SQIVND (reference sequence). The CDR3 bases are TGTGCCAGTAGTAGGGAGGCCGGGGAGCTGTTTTTT. Translating gives CASSREAGELFF.

The gene calls are TRBV30 and TRBJ2-7, with TRBD2 matching over 10 bases. The CDR3 contains 14 residues. Trimming removed 2 bases from V and 3 bases from J; junction bases left unmatched: 4. CDR1 is GTSNPN and CDR2 is SVGIG in the germline V gene (reference sequence). The CDR3: CAWSKLAGLYEQYF. The CDR3 DNA reads TGTGCCTGGAGTAAACTAGCGGGACTCTACGAGCAGTACTTC.

Of note for this clone: Other nucleotide sequences from this sample produce the same CDR3. CDR3 sequence: CASSLGRGYGYTF. The CDR3 DNA sequence: TGCGCCAGCAGCTTGGGACGGGGCTATGGCTACACCTTC. The chain uses TRBV5-1 and TRBJ1-2; D unclear. Between the trimmed V and J ends, which lost 0 bases and 4 bases, there was a span of 7 bases. From germline, CDR1 is SGHRS and CDR2 YFSETQ. The CDR3 loop spans 13 amino acids.

This clone has only a few counts. The chain combines TRBV4-1 with TRBJ1-5, with D unresolved. The CDR3 extends over 16 amino acids. V gave up 1 base and J gave up 5 bases, with 15 bases separating them. Germline V gene data show CDR1 as MGHRA and CDR2 as YSYEKL. Here the CDR3 DNA reads TGCGCCAGCAGCCAAGGGTCACGAGTAAAGTATCAGCCCCAGCATTTT. This gives the protein CASSQGSRVKYQPQHF.

The chain couples TRBV9 to TRBJ2-7, with D possibly TRBD2 on 6 matching bases. The CDR3 consists of 15 residues. Germline V gene lookup returns CDR1 SGDLS and CDR2 YYNGEE. Trimming stripped 0 bases from V and 7 bases from J, with 17 bases between. The CDR3 spells CASSVEGGTRGEQYF. The CDR3, as DNA: TGTGCCAGCAGCGTAGAGGGAGGAACGCGGGGAGAGCAGTACTTC.

Only one count was recorded for this clone. V usage is TRBV24-1 and J usage is TRBJ2-5; D is ambiguous. CDR1 is KGHDR and CDR2 is SFDVKD in the germline V gene. This CDR3 spans 11 amino acids. Trimming cost V 3 bases and J 7 bases, with 5 bases left between them. CDR3 DNA: TGTGCCACCAGTGATCTAGTGACCCAGTACTTC. This gives the protein CATSDLVTQYF.

This clone has more than one count but fewer than ten. This chain uses TRBV29-1 with TRBJ2-1, with unresolved D. With 6 bases removed from V and 0 bases from J, the gap between germline ends came to 12 bases. The CDR3 length is 14 residues. Germline assignment: CDR1 SQVTM and CDR2 ANQGSEA. In DNA form, the CDR3 reads TGCAGCGTCAAATTAAGAAGCTCCTACAATGAGCAGTTCTTC. Protein: CSVKLRSSYNEQFF.

The genes are TRBV9 and TRBJ2-7; 7 bases match TRBD2. Per the germline V gene, CDR1 is SGDLS and CDR2 is YYNGEE. The length of the CDR3 is 14 residues. V shed 2 bases and J 2 bases; nucleotides not matched to a gene: 4. The CDR3 DNA sequence: TGTGCCAGCAGCGTGAGCGGGAACCCCTACGAGCAGTACTTC. This gives the protein CASSVSGNPYEQYF.

V is TRBV5-6 and J is TRBJ1-6, with 8 nucleotides matching TRBD1. Unmatched junction bases numbered 5, after V lost 2 bases and J lost 7 bases. The germline V gene has CDR1 SGHDT and CDR2 YYEEEE. CDR3 size: 15 residues. For the CDR3, the DNA is TGTGCCAGCAGCTTCGGGACAGGATTCAATTCACCCCTCCACTTT. Residues: CASSFGTGFNSPLHF.

This rearrangement joins TRBV7-9 to TRBJ2-3; tentative D call: TRBD2 (6 bases). This CDR3 contains 15 residues. The germline gives CDR1 SEHNR, CDR2 FQNEAQ (reference sequence). The ends were cut back, 5 bases at V and 0 bases at J, with 12 bases in the middle. DNA for the CDR3: TGTGCCAGCAGCCCGACTAGTATAAGCACAGATACGCAGTATTTT. It specifies CASSPTSISTDTQYF.